This is a list of T cell receptor beta chains from one sample in a study of OX40 agonist ivuxolimab in advanced cancers. Some clones are missing from TCRdb's copy, which holds only in-frame ones; the method was immunoSEQ multiplex PCR. Of tens of thousands of clones listed, 65% to 90% are singletons. The material was CD4+ or CD8+ T cells sorted from blood, obtained in a trial of the OX40 agonist ivuxolimab. The receptors shown here come from an adult with an advanced solid tumor such as melanoma, head and neck, liver or kidney cancer. Both conserved end residues are part of each CDR3. A D gene is named only where the DNA matches it firmly. Clone size is not always given. Where it is, it says once, few, many or a class for expanded clones.

size	V	D	J	DNA	CDR3
once	TRBV2	TRBD1	TRBJ1-6	TGTGCCAGCAGTGGAGTTCGGGACAGAAGAGATTCACCCCTCCACTTT	CASSGVRDRRDSPLHF
-	TRBV6-6	TRBD2	TRBJ2-5	TGTGCCAGCAGTTACGGGAGGGAACAGTACTTC	CASSYGREQYF
-	TRBV5-1	-	TRBJ1-1	TGCGCCAGCATGCTGAACTTGAACACTGAAGCTTTCTTT	CASMLNLNTEAFF
-	TRBV27	-	TRBJ2-7	TGTGCCAGCAGTTTAGCCAGCTCCTACGAGCAGTACTTC	CASSLASSYEQYF
-	TRBV4-3	-	TRBJ1-3	TGCGCCAGCAGCCAAGATGAGGCTATCTCTGGAAACACCATATATTTT	CASSQDEAISGNTIYF
-	TRBV6-5	-	TRBJ2-1	TGTGCCAGCAGTTCCCTCCCTAGCTCCTACAATGAGCAGTTCTTC	CASSSLPSSYNEQFF
once	TRBV27	TRBD1	TRBJ1-6	TGTGCCAGCAGTATTGCGACAGGGCCTAATTCACCCCTCCACTTT	CASSIATGPNSPLHF
-	TRBV4-1	-	TRBJ1-1	TGCGCCAGCAGCCCGGGGGGCGAGGTAGAAGCTTTCTTT	CASSPGGEVEAFF
-	TRBV20-1	-	TRBJ2-1	TGCAGTGCCTTAATTTACAATGAGCAGTTCTTC	CSALIYNEQFF
-	TRBV6-6	TRBD2	TRBJ2-3	TGTGCCAGCAGTTCTCTGCGGGGAGGGACGCAGTATTTT	CASSSLRGGTQYF
once	TRBV27	-	TRBJ2-7	TGTGCCAGCAGTGTCGGACAGTCTCGGGAGCAGTACTTC	CASSVGQSREQYF
-	TRBV27	-	TRBJ2-7	TGTGCCAGCAGTTTGGGGGGGGGCCTCCACGAGCAGTACTTC	CASSLGGGLHEQYF
-	TRBV13	-	TRBJ1-1	TGTGCCAGCAGCTTCAGGGGTTCTGAAGCTTTCTTT	CASSFRGSEAFF
-	TRBV7-9	-	TRBJ1-1	TGTGCCAGCAGCTTAAGGCAGTATGAAGCTTTCTTT	CASSLRQYEAFF
-	TRBV5-4	-	TRBJ1-6	TGTGCCAGCAGCTTGGGCATCAATTCACCCCTCCACTTT	CASSLGINSPLHF
-	TRBV27	TRBD2	TRBJ2-1	TGTGCCAGCAGTTCGCAGCGGGAGCAGGATGAGCAGTTCTTC	CASSSQREQDEQFF
once	TRBV13	-	TRBJ2-5	TGTGCCAGCAGCGAGGACGGACGTGAAGAGACCCAGTACTTC	CASSEDGREETQYF
-	TRBV5-5	-	TRBJ1-1	TGTGCCAGCAGCTTGGCCAAGGGACCAACAATCACAAACACTGAAGCTTTCTTT	CASSLAKGPTITNTEAFF
-	TRBV6-5	-	TRBJ2-2	TGTGCCAGCAGTTACTTATCGAACACCGGGGAGCTGTTTTTT	CASSYLSNTGELFF
-	TRBV29-1	TRBD1	TRBJ1-3	TGCAGCGTGGCAGGGGGCAGCTCTGGAAACACCATATATTTT	CSVAGGSSGNTIYF
once	TRBV7-2	-	TRBJ2-2	TGTGCCAGCAGCTTAGCACTGGTTAGGGAGCTGTTTTTT	CASSLALVRELFF
-	TRBV27	-	TRBJ2-1	TGTGCCAGCCACAGGAGTGGAGGGTTTAGCTCCTACAATGAGCAGTTCTTC	CASHRSGGFSSYNEQFF
-	TRBV27	TRBD2	TRBJ2-1	TGTGCCAGCAGGGCAGCGGGATGGGCCTACAATGAGCAGTTCTTC	CASRAAGWAYNEQFF
few	TRBV5-4	-	TRBJ2-7	TGTGCCAGCAGCTTTAGCGTATCTTCCTACGAGCAGTACTTC	CASSFSVSSYEQYF
-	TRBV5-5	-	TRBJ1-6	TGTGCCAGCAGCGCCGGCCACAATTCACCCCTCCACTTT	CASSAGHNSPLHF
-	TRBV7-2	-	TRBJ2-3	TGTGCCAGCAGCTTAGAGGGGGGTCCAGATACGCAGTATTTT	CASSLEGGPDTQYF
-	TRBV21-1	-	TRBJ2-5	TGTGCCAGCAGCAAAGGGTCTGTTTGGGAGACCCAGTACTTC	CASSKGSVWETQYF
-	TRBV7-6	TRBD2	TRBJ2-3	TGTGCCAGCAGCTTAGGAACTAGCGGGGGGAGCACAGATACGCAGTATTTT	CASSLGTSGGSTDTQYF
-	TRBV2	TRBD1	TRBJ2-3	TGTGCCAGTGGGGACAGGGGCCCGGTTAGCGCCCCCACAGATACGCAGTATTTT	CASGDRGPVSAPTDTQYF
-	TRBV7-9	-	TRBJ2-1	TGTGCCAGCAGCTTAGCGGGAACCTACAATGAGCAGTTCTTC	CASSLAGTYNEQFF
-	TRBV27	-	TRBJ1-2	TGTGCCAGCAGTCCGGGACGTCTGGCGGGCTATGGCTACACCTTC	CASSPGRLAGYGYTF
-	TRBV4-2	-	TRBJ2-3	TGTGCCAGCAGCCATCCCTCCCTCCCCCCTCGCACAGATACGCAGTATTTT	CASSHPSLPPRTDTQYF
-	TRBV28	-	TRBJ2-5	TGTGCCAGCAGTTTAAACGCCCACGAGACCCAGTACTTC	CASSLNAHETQYF
medium-sized	TRBV6-6	-	TRBJ2-5	TGTGCCAGCAGTTCCTTCGTTGGACAGTTGGAGACCCAGTACTTC	CASSSFVGQLETQYF
-	TRBV7-9	-	TRBJ1-5	TGTGCCAGCAGCTTAGGAACAGGCGGTACCCAGCATTTT	CASSLGTGGTQHF
-	TRBV2	-	TRBJ2-7	TGTGCCAACGACAGGGAGGGAGGTTACGAGCAGTACTTC	CANDREGGYEQYF